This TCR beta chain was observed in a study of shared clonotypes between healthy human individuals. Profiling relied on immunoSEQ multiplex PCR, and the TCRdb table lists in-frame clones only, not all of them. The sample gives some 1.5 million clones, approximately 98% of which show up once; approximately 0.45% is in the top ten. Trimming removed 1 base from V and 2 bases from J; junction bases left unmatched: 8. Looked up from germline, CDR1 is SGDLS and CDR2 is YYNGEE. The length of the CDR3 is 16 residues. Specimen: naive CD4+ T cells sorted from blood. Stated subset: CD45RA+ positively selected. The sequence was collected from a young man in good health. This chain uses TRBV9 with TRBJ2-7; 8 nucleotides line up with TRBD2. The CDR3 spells CASSVLAGGRTYEQYF. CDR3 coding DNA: TGTGCCAGCAGCGTATTGGCGGGAGGTAGGACCTACGAGCAGTACTTC.